This T cell receptor (beta chain) comes out of a study of CD8 T cells in Susac syndrome. Random hexamers served to reverse transcribe roughly 0.5 to 1 ug RNA. Across 54 Vbeta and 13 Jbeta, TCR beta CDR3 was amplified with immunoSEQ multiplex PCR. MiXCR was run by TCRdb on the immunoSEQ multiplex PCR reads, yielding one entry per CDR3 protein. The data hold 100,000 to 150,000 distinct CDR3 sequences, with 65% to 90% observed a single time. Germline CDR1 reads LNHDA; CDR2 reads SQIVND (reference sequence). This CDR3 region has 14 residues. After removal of 4 bases from V and 6 bases from J, the junction contained 5 bases not matched to a gene.

The sequence derives from a human donor with multiple sclerosis. The chain couples TRBV19 to TRBJ2-2; TRBD1 aligns across 7 bases. Sequencing used CD8+ T cells from PBMCs. As DNA, the CDR3 is TGTGCCAGTAGTACAGTACAGGGGCCCGGGGAGCTGTTTTTT. Protein sequence: CASSTVQGPGELFF.